The 3 T cell receptor beta chains below were found in one sample sequenced in a study of OX40 agonist ivuxolimab in advanced cancers. The method was immunoSEQ multiplex PCR; TCRdb's version includes in-frame clones alone and lacks a portion of them. The sample consists of about 79,000 clones, 90% of them appearing once. The sequencing used CD4+ or CD8+ T cells sorted from blood, collected in a trial of the OX40 agonist ivuxolimab. The receptors were sampled from an adult with an advanced solid tumor such as melanoma, head and neck, liver or kidney cancer.

This clone has just one count. This chain connects TRBV7-6 to TRBJ1-5; a weak D match, TRBD1 (5 bases). Germline assignment: CDR1 SGHVS and CDR2 FNYEAQ. The CDR3 runs to 15 residues. V was trimmed by 4 bases and J by 2 bases, leaving 12 bases between them. CDR3: CASSWGPSGNQPQHF. The CDR3 DNA reads as TGTGCCAGCAGCTGGGGACCGTCGGGCAATCAGCCCCAGCATTTT. The full variable domain, in which reference TRBV7-6 and TRBJ1-5 provide the parts outside the CDR3, is GAGVSQSPRYKVTKRGQDVALRCDPISGHVSLYWYRQALGQGPEFLTYFNYEAQQDKSGLPNDRFSAERPEGSISTLTIQRTEQRDSAMYRCASSWGPSGNQPQHFGDGTRLSIL.

The gene calls are TRBV5-5 and TRBJ1-6; TRBD1 matches 9 bases. The germline CDR1 and CDR2 sequences are SGHKS and YYEKEE (reference sequence). J was trimmed by 6 bases and V by 5 bases; bases with no gene match: 9. The CDR3 has 16 residues. CDR3 sequence (DNA): TGTGCCAGCAGTCTCCTACAGGGGGCGTTTAATTCACCCCTCCACTTT. As protein: CASSLLQGAFNSPLHF. The full variable domain, its missing parts supplied by reference TRBV5-5 and TRBJ1-6, is DAGVTQSPTHLIKTRGQQVTLRCSPISGHKSVSWYQQVLGQGPQFIFQYYEKEERGRGNFPDRFSARQFPNYSSELNVNALLLGDSALYLCASSLLQGAFNSPLHFGNGTRLTVT.

The J gene is TRBJ1-1, the V gene TRBV25-1, with D possibly TRBD1 on 5 matching bases. Germline loops: CDR1 MGHDK, CDR2 SYGVNS. V lost 2 bases and J 6 bases, leaving 10 bases between the germline ends. The CDR3 totals 13 residues. The CDR3 DNA reads as TGTGCCAGCAGTGAACCAGGGTTTCCTGAAGCTTTCTTT. As protein: CASSEPGFPEAFF.